These 9 T cell receptor beta chains share one sample of origin, sequenced in a study of T cell responses to AZD1222 COVID-19 vaccine (dated by TCRdb to 2020 to 2023). The protocol used for the library was the immunoSEQ multiplex PCR assay. This is the immuneACCESS table as TCRdb keeps it, with only in-frame sequences that have V and J called. A part of the clones is gone; compared with another copy, unresolved V genes explain less than half, and the rest is unexplained. Here the sample has about 270,000 clones; almost 95% occur a single time. The top ten constitute around 0.6% of the sample. The sample's time point, from its label and the paper: about 28 days (+/-7) after the second vaccine dose. The sample was peripheral blood, taken 28 days after the second AZD1222 dose. The receptors were gathered from an adult who received the AZD1222 COVID-19 vaccine.

The gene calls are TRBV13 and TRBJ2-6; TRBD1 agrees at 7 bases. Germline CDR1 and CDR2: PRHDT and FYEKMQ (reference sequence). The CDR3 contains 17 residues. The J segment lost 0 bases and the V segment lost 2 bases, leaving 4 bases of the junction unmatched. CDR3 amino acids: CASSLPWTGSGANVLTF. The CDR3 DNA reads as TGTGCCAGCAGCTTACCCTGGACAGGCTCTGGGGCCAACGTCCTGACTTTC.

This CDR3 reads CASSVGGGNQPQHF. CDR3 bases: TGTGCCAGCAGCGTCGGAGGGGGCAATCAGCCCCAGCATTTT. The chain links TRBV7-9 to TRBJ1-5, with D perhaps TRBD1 (5 bases). Trimming took 5 bases from V and 2 from J, leaving 10 bases between them. This CDR3 contains 14 residues. Germline CDR1 SEHNR, CDR2 FQNEAQ (reference sequence).

This clone was counted between two and nine times. This chain links TRBV29-1 with TRBJ2-5; D is unresolved. The CDR3 contains 13 residues. Trimming cost V 4 bases and J 2 bases, with 11 bases left between them. Germline-derived CDR1 and CDR2 are SQVTM and ANQGSEA. CDR3: CSVALGSQETQYF. As DNA, the CDR3 is TGCAGCGTTGCCCTAGGAAGTCAAGAGACCCAGTACTTC.

V gene TRBV18 combines with J gene TRBJ1-2; the D is unclear. V gave up 3 bases and J gave up 0 bases, with 11 bases separating them. The CDR3 runs 15 residues. The germline gives CDR1 KGHSH, CDR2 LQKENI. This chain's CDR3 is CASSPSDTANYGYTF. CDR3 sequence (DNA): TGTGCCAGCTCACCTTCCGATACAGCTAACTATGGCTACACCTTC.

This clone appeared once. The chain employs TRBV27 and TRBJ2-1; 9 bases are shared with TRBD1. V shed 2 bases, J shed 5 bases, and the junction held 4 bases outside the gene matches. The length of the CDR3 is 15 residues. CDR1 MNHEY and CDR2 SMNVEV come from the germline V gene (reference sequence). The CDR3 loop reads CASSLGQGPDNEQFF. CDR3 coding DNA: TGTGCCAGCAGTTTAGGACAGGGGCCCGACAATGAGCAGTTCTTC.

This clone was counted only a few times. This sequence joins TRBV7-9 and TRBJ1-1; unclear D gene. Germline lookup yields CDR1 SEHNR and CDR2 FQNEAQ (reference sequence). This CDR3 is 14 amino acids long. V dropped 0 bases and J dropped 4 bases, with 9 bases sitting between them. The DNA for the CDR3 is TGTGCCAGCAGCTTAGCTCGCATGGGCACTGAAGCTTTCTTT. Translation: CASSLARMGTEAFF.

The chain combines TRBV4-1 with TRBJ2-7; D may correspond to TRBD1 or TRBD2 (5 bases each). Germline V gives CDR1 MGHRA, CDR2 YSYEKL. Trimming left V 4 bases short and J 2 bases short, with 18 bases between. This CDR3 comprises 16 residues. The CDR3 loop is CASSPDGAITPYEQYF. The CDR3 bases are TGCGCCAGCAGCCCCGACGGGGCGATCACTCCCTACGAGCAGTACTTC.

The V gene is TRBV28, the J gene TRBJ2-2, with a weak D call TRBD1 (5 bases). Per germline, CDR1 MDHEN and CDR2 SYDVKM. The germline V and J ends were trimmed by 2 bases and 4 bases, with 11 bases remaining between them. CDR3 length: 15 residues. CDR3 DNA: TGTGCCAGCAGTTTAAGGCAGGGTATCACCGGGGAGCTGTTTTTT. Translation gives CASSLRQGITGELFF.

V gene TRBV28 combines with J gene TRBJ1-1; 7 bases agree with TRBD1. Unmatched junction bases numbered 18, after V lost 4 bases and J lost 7 bases. Germline V lookup: CDR1 MDHEN, CDR2 SYDVKM. This CDR3 has 17 amino acids. CDR3 coding DNA: TGTGCCAGCAGTTCGGGTTGGGGGACAGCCTTCGGGTATGAAGCTTTCTTT. This codes for CASSSGWGTAFGYEAFF.